The next 3 T cell receptor beta chains were all read from a single sample in a study of identical twins (dated by TCRdb to the mid-2010s). To prepare the library, 5' RACE was applied. Instrument used: Illumina HiSeq 2000. TCRdb reanalyzed the raw reads on its own, using fastp at Q25 for trimming and MiXCR for clone calling, and kept in-frame beta chains. Entries that share a CDR3 protein sequence are merged under the most common genes and DNA. The sample records approximately 490,000 distinct CDR3 sequences, 20% to 25% of which are singletons. The ten largest account for approximately 0.52% of the sample. The sample was also reused in another study, on yellow fever vaccine responses in identical twins.

Sequenced input: CD4+ T cells sorted from blood. The receptors shown here come from a woman aged 18-29 years in good health.

This chain uses TRBV5-6 with TRBJ2-7; 9 bases match TRBD2. This CDR3 is 14 amino acids long. With 3 bases clipped from V and 4 bases from J, the junction kept 5 bases outside the gene matches. The germline V gene has CDR1 SGHDT and CDR2 YYEEEE. The DNA for the CDR3 is TGTGCCAGCAGCTCCGGGACTAGCATTTACGAGCAGTACTTC. Translation gives CASSSGTSIYEQYF.

This clonotype was observed at least ten times. The rearrangement joins TRBV2 to TRBJ2-5; D unresolved. Trimming stripped 3 bases from V and 2 bases from J, with 1 base between. The germline CDR1 and CDR2 sequences are SNHLY and FYNNEI. The CDR3 length is 11 residues. The CDR3 loop is CASSEQETQYF. The CDR3 nucleotides read TGTGCCAGCAGTGAGCAAGAGACCCAGTACTTC.

This clonotype was counted ten times or more. The chain couples TRBV2 to TRBJ2-5, with D perhaps TRBD2 (7 bases). CDR1 is SNHLY, CDR2 FYNNEI, per germline. The V end was cut by 4 bases, the J end by 5 bases, with 14 bases between. The CDR3 sequence is 14 residues long. The CDR3 DNA reads TGTGCCAGCAGTGGTCCGCGGGGGCAGGAGACCCAGTACTTC. Translation gives CASSGPRGQETQYF.